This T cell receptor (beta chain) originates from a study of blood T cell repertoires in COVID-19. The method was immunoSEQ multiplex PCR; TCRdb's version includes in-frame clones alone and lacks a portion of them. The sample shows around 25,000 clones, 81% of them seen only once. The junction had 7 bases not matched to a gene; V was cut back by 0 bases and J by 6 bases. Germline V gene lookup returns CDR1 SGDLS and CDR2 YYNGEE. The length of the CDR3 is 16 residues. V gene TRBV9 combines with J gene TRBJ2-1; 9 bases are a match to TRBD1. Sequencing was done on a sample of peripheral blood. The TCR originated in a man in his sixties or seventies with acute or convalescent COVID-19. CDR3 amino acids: CASSVATDRGGNEQFF. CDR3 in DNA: TGTGCCAGCAGCGTAGCTACGGACAGGGGAGGCAATGAGCAGTTCTTC. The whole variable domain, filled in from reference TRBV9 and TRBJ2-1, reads DSGVTQTPKHLITATGQRVTLRCSPRSGDLSVYWYQQSLDQGLQFLIQYYNGEERAKGNILERFSAQQFPDLHSELNLSSLELGDSALYFCASSVATDRGGNEQFFGPGTRLTVL.